This is a list of T cell receptor beta chains from one sample in a study of blood T cell repertoires in COVID-19. Some clones are missing from TCRdb's copy, which holds only in-frame ones; the method was immunoSEQ multiplex PCR. The top ten hold about 8% of the sample, which has 160,000 or so clones, 80% to 90% seen once. Material for sequencing was PBMCs or T cells enriched from blood (not recorded which). All receptors derive from a woman aged 45 to 65 who had recovered from COVID-19. Each CDR3 is given with its conserved first and last residue. Fields, in order: clone size, D gene, J gene, V gene, CDR3 protein, CDR3 DNA. The D gene is left open where the match is weak. Not every row has a clone size; where given, it reads once, few, many or a size class.

>.|.|TRBJ1-6|TRBV28
CASSLRVSHSPLHF
TGTGCCAGCAGTTTGAGGGTATCGCATTCACCCCTCCACTTT
>.|TRBD2|TRBJ2-1|TRBV10-1
CAPKPSGSFNEQFF
TGCGCCCCCAAGCCTAGCGGGAGCTTCAATGAGCAGTTCTTC
>.|.|TRBJ1-4|TRBV29-1
CSVEGQGSEKLFF
TGCAGCGTTGAGGGGCAGGGGAGCGAAAAACTGTTTTTT
>.|TRBD2|TRBJ2-2|TRBV18
CASSPAGLAGGRELFF
TGTGCCAGCTCACCAGCGGGACTAGCGGGAGGACGGGAGCTGTTTTTT
>.|.|TRBJ1-1|TRBV28
CASSTGSEAFF
TGTGCCAGCAGTACAGGTTCCGAGGCTTTCTTT
>once|TRBD2|TRBJ2-5|TRBV13
CASSSLAGAVQETQYF
TGTGCCAGCAGCTCCTTAGCGGGGGCCGTCCAAGAGACCCAGTACTTC
>.|TRBD1|TRBJ2-3|TRBV18
CASSPGQGMTSSTDTQYF
TGTGCCAGCTCCCCGGGACAGGGAATGACCTCTAGCACAGATACGCAGTATTTT
>.|.|TRBJ1-1|TRBV15
CATSRDLPRGLNTEAFF
TGTGCCACCAGCAGAGACCTGCCGCGGGGCTTGAACACTGAAGCTTTCTTT
>.|TRBD2|TRBJ2-3|TRBV7-9
CASSSPLAGSDTQYF
TGTGCCAGCAGCTCACCCCTAGCGGGATCAGATACGCAGTATTTT
>.|.|TRBJ2-3|TRBV7-2
CASSTTFPPYTDTQYF
TGTGCCAGCAGCACGACATTCCCGCCCTACACAGATACGCAGTATTTT
>.|.|TRBJ2-3|TRBV2
CASSEEERSTDTQYF
TGTGCCAGCAGTGAAGAGGAGCGGTCCACAGATACGCAGTATTTT
>.|.|TRBJ1-4|TRBV19
CASSHRGTTEKLFF
TGTGCCAGTAGTCATAGGGGGACGACTGAAAAACTGTTTTTT
>.|TRBD2|TRBJ2-5|TRBV27
CASSFNRDYFSETQYF
TGTGCCAGCAGTTTTAACCGGGACTATTTTTCCGAGACCCAGTACTTC
>.|.|TRBJ2-1|TRBV28
CAGSRGGLGYNEQFF
TGTGCCGGATCTCGCGGGGGCTTGGGCTACAATGAGCAGTTCTTC
>.|.|TRBJ1-6|TRBV6-5
CASSYVDSAYNSPLHF
TGTGCCAGCAGTTACGTCGACTCGGCGTATAATTCACCCCTCCACTTT
>.|.|TRBJ2-5|TRBV6-2/TRBV6-3
CASSYTPEETQYF
TGTGCCAGCAGTTACACCCCAGAAGAGACCCAGTACTTC
>.|.|TRBJ1-2|TRBV6-5
CASRPGNYFYGYTF
TGTGCCAGCAGGCCCGGGAATTATTTTTATGGCTACACCTTC
>.|.|TRBJ2-1|TRBV6-6
CASRLGSVVEQFF
TGTGCCAGCAGGCTAGGGAGCGTGGTTGAGCAGTTCTTC
>.|.|TRBJ1-1|TRBV28
CAVGQGTTEAFF
TGTGCCGTAGGTCAGGGTACAACTGAAGCTTTCTTT
>.|.|TRBJ2-3|TRBV2
CASTPTGGSDTQYF
TGTGCCAGCACCCCTACCGGAGGTTCAGATACGCAGTATTTT
>.|.|TRBJ1-3|TRBV7-9
CASSATAPGNTIYF
TGTGCCAGCAGCGCGACAGCGCCCGGAAACACCATATATTTT
>.|TRBD1|TRBJ2-1|TRBV18
CASSPQQVTRTGVNEQFF
TGTGCCAGCTCACCACAGCAGGTAACGAGGACAGGGGTAAATGAGCAGTTCTTC
>.|TRBD1|TRBJ1-3|TRBV7-6
CASTQGGDFSGNTIYF
TGTGCCAGCACCCAGGGGGGAGACTTCTCTGGAAACACCATATATTTT
>.|.|TRBJ2-2|TRBV7-9
CASSLVSGYDGELFF
TGTGCCAGCAGCTTAGTAAGCGGGTATGACGGGGAGCTGTTTTTT
>.|TRBD1|TRBJ1-1|TRBV7-9
CASSFTGDTEAFF
TGTGCCAGCAGCTTTACAGGGGACACTGAAGCTTTCTTT
>.|.|TRBJ2-4|TRBV10-1
CARVPGSFKNIQYF
TGCGCCAGGGTACCGGGATCCTTCAAAAACATTCAGTACTTC
>.|TRBD1|TRBJ2-7|TRBV4-2
CASSHGQGYDEQYF
TGTGCCAGCAGCCACGGACAGGGATATGACGAGCAGTACTTC
>.|TRBD2|TRBJ2-4|TRBV18
CASSPPGRGGAKNIQYF
TGTGCCAGCTCACCACCGGGGCGCGGGGGTGCCAAAAACATTCAGTACTTC
>.|.|TRBJ2-7|TRBV7-2
CASSLGTGAYEQYF
TGTGCCAGCAGCTTAGGGACGGGGGCCTACGAGCAGTACTTC
>.|.|TRBJ2-2|TRBV19
CASTARGNTGELFF
TGTGCTAGTACCGCTAGGGGGAACACCGGGGAGCTGTTTTTT
>.|.|TRBJ2-1|TRBV3-1/TRBV3-2
CASSQGAVEQFF
TGTGCCAGCAGCCAGGGGGCCGTTGAGCAGTTCTTC
>.|.|TRBJ1-5|TRBV2
CASSERRGGNQPQHF
TGTGCCAGCAGTGAACGTCGAGGCGGCAATCAGCCCCAGCATTTT
>.|.|TRBJ2-1|TRBV5-8
CASRNRVPSSYNEQFF
TGTGCCAGCAGAAACAGGGTTCCGAGCTCCTACAATGAGCAGTTCTTC
>.|.|TRBJ2-3|TRBV24-1
CATSDSTEPTDTQYF
TGTGCCACCAGTGACTCGACAGAACCCACAGATACGCAGTATTTT
>.|TRBD2|TRBJ2-7|TRBV18
CASSPQREAYEQYF
TGTGCCAGCTCACCACAGCGGGAGGCCTACGAGCAGTACTTC
>.|TRBD2|TRBJ2-4|TRBV6-6
CASGTSGPNIQYF
TGTGCCAGCGGAACTAGCGGCCCAAACATTCAGTACTTC
>many|TRBD1|TRBJ1-3|TRBV9
CASSVLGQGVNTIYF
TGTGCCAGCAGCGTCCTAGGACAGGGGGTAAACACCATATATTTT
>.|.|TRBJ2-5|TRBV7-9
CASSLRGQETQYF
TGTGCCAGCAGCTTAAGGGGGCAAGAGACCCAGTACTTC
>.|.|TRBJ1-1|TRBV6-5
CASSYRGPGGAFF
TGTGCCAGCAGTTATCGGGGGCCGGGGGGTGCTTTCTTT